This T cell receptor beta chain came from a study of PD-1 blockade in classical Hodgkin lymphoma. Time point given: cycle 4 day 1 (C4D1), after 5 to 7 weeks of nivolumab. Every patient relapsed after autologous stem cell transplantation, and brentuximab vedotin exposure varied. General study points: The authors have not defined what causes the repertoire differences, possibly disease activity or prior therapy. Relative to healthy donors, newly diagnosed patients reportedly had lower baseline TCR diversity, which was reported as lower still in relapsed/refractory patients.

About this clone itself: The antigen is undetermined.

Produced via immunoSEQ multiplex PCR; TCRdb's table is partial and in-frame only. The table shows more than 20,000 clones, with over 60% occurring only once. The receptor was isolated from a human donor with classical Hodgkin lymphoma. Sequencing used peripheral blood mononuclear cells (PBMCs), obtained before the fourth cycle of nivolumab.

The CDR3 reads CASSYLVTATEQFF. CDR3 sequence (DNA): TGTGCCAGCAGTTACTTAGTCACCGCTACTGAGCAGTTCTTC. The V gene is TRBV6-5, the J gene TRBJ2-1, with D uncertain. Germline V lookup: CDR1 MNHEY, CDR2 SVGAGI. This CDR3 has 14 amino acids. The germline V and J ends were trimmed by 1 base and 9 bases, with 13 bases remaining between them.